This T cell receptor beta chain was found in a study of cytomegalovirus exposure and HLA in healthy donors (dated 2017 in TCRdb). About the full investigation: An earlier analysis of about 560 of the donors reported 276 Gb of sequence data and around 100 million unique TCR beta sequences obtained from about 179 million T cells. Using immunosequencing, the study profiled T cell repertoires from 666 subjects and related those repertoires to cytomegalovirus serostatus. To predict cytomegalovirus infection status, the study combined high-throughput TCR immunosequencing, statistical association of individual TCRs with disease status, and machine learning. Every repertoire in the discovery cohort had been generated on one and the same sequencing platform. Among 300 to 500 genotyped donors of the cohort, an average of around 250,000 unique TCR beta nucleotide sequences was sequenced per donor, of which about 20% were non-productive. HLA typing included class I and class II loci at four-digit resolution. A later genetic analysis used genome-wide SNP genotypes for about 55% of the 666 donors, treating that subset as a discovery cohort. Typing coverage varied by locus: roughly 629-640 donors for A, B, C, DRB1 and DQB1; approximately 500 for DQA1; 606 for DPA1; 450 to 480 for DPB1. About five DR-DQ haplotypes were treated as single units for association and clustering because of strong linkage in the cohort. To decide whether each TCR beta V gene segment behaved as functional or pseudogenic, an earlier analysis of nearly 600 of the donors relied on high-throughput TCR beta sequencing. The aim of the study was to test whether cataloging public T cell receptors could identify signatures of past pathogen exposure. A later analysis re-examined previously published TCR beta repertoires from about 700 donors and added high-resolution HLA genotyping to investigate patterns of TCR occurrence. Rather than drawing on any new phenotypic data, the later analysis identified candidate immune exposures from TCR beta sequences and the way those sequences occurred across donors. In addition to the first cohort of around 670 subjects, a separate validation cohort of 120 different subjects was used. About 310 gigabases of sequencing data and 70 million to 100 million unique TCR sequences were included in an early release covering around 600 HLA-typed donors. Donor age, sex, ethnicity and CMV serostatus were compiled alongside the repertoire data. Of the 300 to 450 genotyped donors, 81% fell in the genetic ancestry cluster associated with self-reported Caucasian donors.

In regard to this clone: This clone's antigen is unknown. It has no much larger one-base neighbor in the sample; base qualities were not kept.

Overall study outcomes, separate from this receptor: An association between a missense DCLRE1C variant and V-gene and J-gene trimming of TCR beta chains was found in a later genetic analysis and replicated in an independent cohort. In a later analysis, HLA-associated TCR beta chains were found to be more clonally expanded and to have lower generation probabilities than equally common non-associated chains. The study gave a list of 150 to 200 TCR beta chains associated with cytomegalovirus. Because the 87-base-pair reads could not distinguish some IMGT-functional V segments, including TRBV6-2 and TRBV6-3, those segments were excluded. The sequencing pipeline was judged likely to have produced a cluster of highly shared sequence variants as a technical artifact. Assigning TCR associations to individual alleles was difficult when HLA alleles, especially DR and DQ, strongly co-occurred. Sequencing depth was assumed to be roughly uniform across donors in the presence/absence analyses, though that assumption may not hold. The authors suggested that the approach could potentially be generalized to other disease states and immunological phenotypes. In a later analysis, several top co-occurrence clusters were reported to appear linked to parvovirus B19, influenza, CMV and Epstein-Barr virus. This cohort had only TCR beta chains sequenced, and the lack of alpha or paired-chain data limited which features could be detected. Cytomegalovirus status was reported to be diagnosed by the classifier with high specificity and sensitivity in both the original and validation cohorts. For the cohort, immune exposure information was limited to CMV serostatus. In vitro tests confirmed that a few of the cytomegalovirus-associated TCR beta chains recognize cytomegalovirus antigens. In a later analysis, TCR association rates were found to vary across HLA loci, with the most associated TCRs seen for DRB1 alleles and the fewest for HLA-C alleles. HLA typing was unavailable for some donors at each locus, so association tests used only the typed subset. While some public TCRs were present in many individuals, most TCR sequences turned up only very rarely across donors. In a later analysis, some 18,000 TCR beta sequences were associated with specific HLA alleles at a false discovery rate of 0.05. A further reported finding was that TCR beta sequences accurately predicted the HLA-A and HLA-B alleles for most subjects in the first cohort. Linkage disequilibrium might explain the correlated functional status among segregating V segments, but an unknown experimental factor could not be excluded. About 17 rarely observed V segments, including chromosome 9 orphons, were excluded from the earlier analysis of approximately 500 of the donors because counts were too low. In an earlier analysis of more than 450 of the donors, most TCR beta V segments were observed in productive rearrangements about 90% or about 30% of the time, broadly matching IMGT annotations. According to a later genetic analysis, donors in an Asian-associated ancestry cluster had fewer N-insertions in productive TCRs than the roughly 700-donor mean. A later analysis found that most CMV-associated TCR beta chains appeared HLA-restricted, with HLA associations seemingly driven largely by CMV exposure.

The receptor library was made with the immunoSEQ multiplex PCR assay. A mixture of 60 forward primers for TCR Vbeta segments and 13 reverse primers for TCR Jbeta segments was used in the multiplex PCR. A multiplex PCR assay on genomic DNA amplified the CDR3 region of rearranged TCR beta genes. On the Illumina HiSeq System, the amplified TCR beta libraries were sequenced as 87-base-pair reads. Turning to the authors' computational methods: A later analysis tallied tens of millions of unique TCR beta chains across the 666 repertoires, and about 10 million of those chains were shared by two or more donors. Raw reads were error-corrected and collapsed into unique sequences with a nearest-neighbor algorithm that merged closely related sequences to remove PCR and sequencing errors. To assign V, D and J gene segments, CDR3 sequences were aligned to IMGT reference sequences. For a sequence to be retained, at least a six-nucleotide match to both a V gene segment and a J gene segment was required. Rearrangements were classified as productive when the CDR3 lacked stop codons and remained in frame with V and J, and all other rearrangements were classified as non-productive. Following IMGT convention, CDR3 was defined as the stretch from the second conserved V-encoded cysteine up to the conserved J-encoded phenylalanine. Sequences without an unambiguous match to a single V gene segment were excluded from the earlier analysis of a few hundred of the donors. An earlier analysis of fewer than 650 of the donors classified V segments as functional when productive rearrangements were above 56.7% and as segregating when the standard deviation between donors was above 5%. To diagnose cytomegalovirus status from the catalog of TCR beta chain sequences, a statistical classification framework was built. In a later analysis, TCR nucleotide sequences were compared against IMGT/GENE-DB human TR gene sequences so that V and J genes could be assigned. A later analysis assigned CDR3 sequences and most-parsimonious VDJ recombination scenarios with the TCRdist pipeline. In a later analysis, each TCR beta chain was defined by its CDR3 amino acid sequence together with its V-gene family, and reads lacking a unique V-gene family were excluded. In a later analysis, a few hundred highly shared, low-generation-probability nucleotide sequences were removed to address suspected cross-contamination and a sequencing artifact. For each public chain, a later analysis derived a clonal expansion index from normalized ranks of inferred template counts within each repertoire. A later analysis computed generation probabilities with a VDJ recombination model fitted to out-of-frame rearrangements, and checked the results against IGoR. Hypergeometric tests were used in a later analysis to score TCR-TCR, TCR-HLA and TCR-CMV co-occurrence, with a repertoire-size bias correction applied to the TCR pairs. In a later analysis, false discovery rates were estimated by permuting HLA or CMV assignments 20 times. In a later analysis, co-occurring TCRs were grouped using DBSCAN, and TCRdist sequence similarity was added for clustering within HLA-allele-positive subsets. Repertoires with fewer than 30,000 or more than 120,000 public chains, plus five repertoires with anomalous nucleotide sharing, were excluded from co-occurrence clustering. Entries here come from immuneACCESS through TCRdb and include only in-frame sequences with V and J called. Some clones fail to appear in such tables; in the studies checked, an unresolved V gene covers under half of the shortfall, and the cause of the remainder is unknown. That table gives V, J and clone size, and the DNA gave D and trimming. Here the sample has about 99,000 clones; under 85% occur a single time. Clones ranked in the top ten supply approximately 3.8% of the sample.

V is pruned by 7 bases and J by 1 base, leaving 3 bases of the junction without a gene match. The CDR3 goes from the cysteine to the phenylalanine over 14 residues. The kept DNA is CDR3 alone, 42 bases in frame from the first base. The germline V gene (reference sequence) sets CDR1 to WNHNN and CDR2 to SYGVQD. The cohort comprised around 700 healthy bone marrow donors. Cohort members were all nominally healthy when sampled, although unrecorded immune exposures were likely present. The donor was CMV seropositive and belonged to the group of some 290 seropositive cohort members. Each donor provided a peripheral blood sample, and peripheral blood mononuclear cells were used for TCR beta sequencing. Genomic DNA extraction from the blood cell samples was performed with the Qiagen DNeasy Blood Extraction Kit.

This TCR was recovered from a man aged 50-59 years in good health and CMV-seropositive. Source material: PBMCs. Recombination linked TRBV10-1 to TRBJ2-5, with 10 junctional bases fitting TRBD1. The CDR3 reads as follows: CASKRDRGQETQYF. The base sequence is TGCGCCAGCAAGAGGGACAGGGGCCAAGAGACCCAGTACTTC.